This TCR beta chain originates from a study of T-cell reconstitution after alpha-beta-depleted transplantation in children. Library preparation (for TCRbeta) was performed with unique molecular identifiers. From the PCR reads, TCRdb called clonotypes with MiXCR, one entry per CDR3 protein. There are about 690,000 distinct CDR3 sequences in the sample; approximately 15% occur only once, and approximately 1% lies in the top ten. Germline assignment: CDR1 LGHDT and CDR2 YNNKEL (reference sequence). This CDR3 is 12 amino acids long. V was shortened by 6 bases and J by 2 bases, with 8 bases between the two germline ends. In its sample, this clonotype was seen a few times.

The clonotype originates from a human donor who donated a stem cell graft to a child with acute myeloid leukemia. The source material was PBMCs from the stem cell graft donor, sampled from the stem cell graft. The chain links TRBV3-1 to TRBJ2-7; D may be TRBD2 (5 bases). CDR3: CASRGEAYEQYF. CDR3 DNA sequence: TGTGCCAGCAGGGGAGAGGCCTACGAGCAGTACTTC.